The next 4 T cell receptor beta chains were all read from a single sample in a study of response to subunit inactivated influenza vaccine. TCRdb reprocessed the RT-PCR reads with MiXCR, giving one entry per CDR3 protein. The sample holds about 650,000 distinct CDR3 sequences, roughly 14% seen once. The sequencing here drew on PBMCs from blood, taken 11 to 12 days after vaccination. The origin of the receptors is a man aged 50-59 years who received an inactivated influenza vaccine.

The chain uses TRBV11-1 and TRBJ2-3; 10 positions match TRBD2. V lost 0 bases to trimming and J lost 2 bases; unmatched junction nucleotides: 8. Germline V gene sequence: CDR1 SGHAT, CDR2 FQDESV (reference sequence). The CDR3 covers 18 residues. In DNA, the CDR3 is TGTGCCAGCAGCTTAGCCATAGGACTAGCGGAAACCACAGATACGCAGTATTTT. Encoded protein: CASSLAIGLAETTDTQYF.

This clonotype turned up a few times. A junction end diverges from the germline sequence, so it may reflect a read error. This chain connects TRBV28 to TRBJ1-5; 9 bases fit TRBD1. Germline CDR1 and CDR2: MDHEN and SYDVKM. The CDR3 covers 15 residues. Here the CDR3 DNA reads TGTGCCAGCAGTCTATGGGACAGGGCCAATCAGCCCCAGCATTTT. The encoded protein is CASSLWDRANQPQHF. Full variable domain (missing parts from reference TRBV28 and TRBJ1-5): DVKVTQSSRYLVKRTGEKVFLECVQDMDHENMFWYRQDPGLGLRLIYFSYDVKMKEKGDIPEGYSVSREKKERFSLILESASTNQTSMYLCASSLWDRANQPQHFGDGTRLSIL.

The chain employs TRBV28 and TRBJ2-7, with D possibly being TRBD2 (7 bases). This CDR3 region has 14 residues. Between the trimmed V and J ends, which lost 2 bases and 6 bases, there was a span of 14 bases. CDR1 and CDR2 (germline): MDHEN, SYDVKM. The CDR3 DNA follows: TGTGCCAGCAGTTTAGGGGCGGGGGCGGTCGAGCAGTACTTC. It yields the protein CASSLGAGAVEQYF.

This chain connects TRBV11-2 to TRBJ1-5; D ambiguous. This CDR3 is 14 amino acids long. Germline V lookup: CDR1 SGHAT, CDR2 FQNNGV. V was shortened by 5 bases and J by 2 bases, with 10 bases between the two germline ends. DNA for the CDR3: TGTGCCAGCAGCCCCTTGGTGGGCAATCAGCCCCAGCATTTT. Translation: CASSPLVGNQPQHF.